The clone carrying this T cell receptor beta chain has a handful of counts. Its target is not known. The data were obtained in a study of T cells after yellow fever vaccination. Germline V gene data show CDR1 as MGHRA and CDR2 as YSYEKL. The CDR3 length is 16 residues. The V gene end was trimmed by 5 bases and the J gene end by 7 bases; junction bases not matched to a gene: 14. Each CDR3 protein gets one entry after TCRdb re-called the 5' RACE reads with MiXCR. The sample lists 250,000 to 350,000 distinct CDR3 sequences; around 6.8% were seen once. Study findings and constraints: The CD4 compartment and the CD8 compartment contained a small share of clonotypes in common.

The source material was PBMCs, sampled approximately 47 days after the first yellow fever vaccination. This receptor was identified in a man younger than 30 who received the YFV17D yellow fever vaccine. V and J are TRBV4-1 and TRBJ2-3; TRBD2 aligns across 8 bases. DNA for the CDR3: TGCGCCAGCAGCGCGGCCCCGGGGGGGGGGACAAATACGCAGTATTTT. Its translation: CASSAAPGGGTNTQYF.